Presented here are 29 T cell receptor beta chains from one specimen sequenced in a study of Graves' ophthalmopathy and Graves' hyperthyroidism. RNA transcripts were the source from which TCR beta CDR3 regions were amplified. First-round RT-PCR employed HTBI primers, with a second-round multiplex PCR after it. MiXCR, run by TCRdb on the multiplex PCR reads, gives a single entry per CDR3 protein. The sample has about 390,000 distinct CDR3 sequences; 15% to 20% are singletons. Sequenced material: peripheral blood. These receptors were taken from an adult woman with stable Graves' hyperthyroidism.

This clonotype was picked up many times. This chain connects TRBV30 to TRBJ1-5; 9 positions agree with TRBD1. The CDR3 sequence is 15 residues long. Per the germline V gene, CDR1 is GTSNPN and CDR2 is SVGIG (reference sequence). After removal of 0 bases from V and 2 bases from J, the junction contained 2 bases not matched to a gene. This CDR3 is CAWSVGQGGNQPQHF. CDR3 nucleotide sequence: TGTGCCTGGAGTGTGGGACAGGGCGGCAATCAGCCCCAGCATTTT.

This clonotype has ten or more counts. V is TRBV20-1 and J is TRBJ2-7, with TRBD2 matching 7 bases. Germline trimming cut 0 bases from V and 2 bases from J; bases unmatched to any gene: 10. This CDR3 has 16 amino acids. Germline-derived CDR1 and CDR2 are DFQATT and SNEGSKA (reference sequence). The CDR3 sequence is CSARDPNSGQAYEQYF. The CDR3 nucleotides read TGCAGTGCTAGAGATCCCAATAGCGGGCAGGCCTACGAGCAGTACTTC.

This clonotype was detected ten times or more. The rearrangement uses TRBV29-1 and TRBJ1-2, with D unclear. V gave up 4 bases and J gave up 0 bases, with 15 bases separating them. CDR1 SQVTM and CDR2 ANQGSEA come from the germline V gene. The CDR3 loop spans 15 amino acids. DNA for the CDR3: TGCAGCGTTGTCACGCCCAGGCTAGCTAACTATGGCTACACCTTC. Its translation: CSVVTPRLANYGYTF.

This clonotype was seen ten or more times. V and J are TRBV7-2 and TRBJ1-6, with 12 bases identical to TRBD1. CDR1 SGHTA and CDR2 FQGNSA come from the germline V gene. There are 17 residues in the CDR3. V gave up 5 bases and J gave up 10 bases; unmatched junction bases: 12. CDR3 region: CASSPHWDRGLFSPLHF. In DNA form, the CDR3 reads TGTGCCAGCAGCCCTCATTGGGACAGGGGGCTATTCTCACCCCTCCACTTT.

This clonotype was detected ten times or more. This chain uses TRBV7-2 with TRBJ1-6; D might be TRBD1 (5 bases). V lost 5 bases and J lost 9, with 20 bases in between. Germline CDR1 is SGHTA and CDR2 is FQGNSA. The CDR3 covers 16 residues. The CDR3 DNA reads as TGTGCCAGCAGCCGTTCCCATGGAGGGGATACTTCACCCCTCCACTTT. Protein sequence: CASSRSHGGDTSPLHF.

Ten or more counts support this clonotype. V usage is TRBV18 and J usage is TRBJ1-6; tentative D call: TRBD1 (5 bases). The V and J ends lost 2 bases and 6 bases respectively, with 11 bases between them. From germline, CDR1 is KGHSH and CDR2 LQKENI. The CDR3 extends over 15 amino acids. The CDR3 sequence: CASSPIQAPNSPLHF. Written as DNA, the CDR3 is TGTGCCAGCTCACCAATACAGGCGCCTAATTCACCCCTCCACTTT.

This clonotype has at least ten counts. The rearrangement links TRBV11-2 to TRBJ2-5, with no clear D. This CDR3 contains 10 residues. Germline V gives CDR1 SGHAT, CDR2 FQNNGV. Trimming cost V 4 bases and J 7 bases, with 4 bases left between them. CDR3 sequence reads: CASSSGTQYF. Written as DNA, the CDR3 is TGTGCCAGCAGCTCGGGGACCCAGTACTTC.

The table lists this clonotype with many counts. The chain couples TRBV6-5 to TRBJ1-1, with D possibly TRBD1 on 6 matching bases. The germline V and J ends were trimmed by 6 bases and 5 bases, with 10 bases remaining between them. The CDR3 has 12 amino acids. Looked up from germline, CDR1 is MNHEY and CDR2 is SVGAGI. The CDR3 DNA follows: TGTGCCAGCAGCAGGGGATTTACTGAAGCTTTCTTT. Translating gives CASSRGFTEAFF.

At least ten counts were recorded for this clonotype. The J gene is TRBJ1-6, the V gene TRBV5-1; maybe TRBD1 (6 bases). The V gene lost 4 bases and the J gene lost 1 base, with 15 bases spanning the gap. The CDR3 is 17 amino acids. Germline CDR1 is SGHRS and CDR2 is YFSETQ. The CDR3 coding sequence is TGCGCCAGCAGCCGAAGAGGGGGGGAATCCTATAATTCACCCCTCCACTTT. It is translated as CASSRRGGESYNSPLHF.

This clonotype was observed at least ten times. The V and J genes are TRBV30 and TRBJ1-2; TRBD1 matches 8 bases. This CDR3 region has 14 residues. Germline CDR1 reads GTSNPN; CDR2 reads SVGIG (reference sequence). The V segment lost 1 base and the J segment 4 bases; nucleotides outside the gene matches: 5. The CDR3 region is CAWSDLDRGYGYTF. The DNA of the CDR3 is TGTGCCTGGAGTGACCTTGACAGGGGCTATGGCTACACCTTC.

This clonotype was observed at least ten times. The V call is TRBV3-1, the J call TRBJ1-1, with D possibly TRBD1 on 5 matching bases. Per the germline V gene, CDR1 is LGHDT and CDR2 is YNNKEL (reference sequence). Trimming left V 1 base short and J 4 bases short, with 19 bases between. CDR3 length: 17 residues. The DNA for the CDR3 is TGTGCCAGCAGCCAAGCGCACTCGAGGGGCGCCGGCACTGAAGCTTTCTTT. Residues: CASSQAHSRGAGTEAFF.

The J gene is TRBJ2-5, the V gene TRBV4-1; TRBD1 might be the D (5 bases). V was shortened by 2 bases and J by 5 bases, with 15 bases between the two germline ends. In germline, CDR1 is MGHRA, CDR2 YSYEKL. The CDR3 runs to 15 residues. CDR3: CASSQPNKRGETQYF. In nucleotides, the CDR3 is TGCGCCAGCAGCCAACCGAATAAAAGGGGCGAGACCCAGTACTTC.

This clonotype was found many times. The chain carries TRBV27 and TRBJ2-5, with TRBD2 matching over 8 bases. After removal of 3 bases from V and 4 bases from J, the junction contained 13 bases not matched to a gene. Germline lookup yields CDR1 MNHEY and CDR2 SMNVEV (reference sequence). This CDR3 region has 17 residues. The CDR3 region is CASSLSSGPGVGETQYF. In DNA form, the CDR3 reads TGTGCCAGCAGTTTGTCTAGCGGGCCCGGAGTAGGAGAGACCCAGTACTTC.

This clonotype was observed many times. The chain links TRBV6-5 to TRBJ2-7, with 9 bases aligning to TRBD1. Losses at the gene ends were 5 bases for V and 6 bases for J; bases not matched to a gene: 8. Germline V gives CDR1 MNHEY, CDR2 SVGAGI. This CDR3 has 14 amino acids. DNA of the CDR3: TGTGCCAGCAGTAGTCGGGACAGGGTTCTCGAGCAGTACTTC. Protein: CASSSRDRVLEQYF.

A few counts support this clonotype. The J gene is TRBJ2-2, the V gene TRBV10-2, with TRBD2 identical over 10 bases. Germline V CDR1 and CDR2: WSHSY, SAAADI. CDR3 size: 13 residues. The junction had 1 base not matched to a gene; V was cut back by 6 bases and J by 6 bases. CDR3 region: CASRTSGPGELFF. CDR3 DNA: TGCGCCAGCAGGACTAGCGGGCCCGGGGAGCTGTTTTTT.

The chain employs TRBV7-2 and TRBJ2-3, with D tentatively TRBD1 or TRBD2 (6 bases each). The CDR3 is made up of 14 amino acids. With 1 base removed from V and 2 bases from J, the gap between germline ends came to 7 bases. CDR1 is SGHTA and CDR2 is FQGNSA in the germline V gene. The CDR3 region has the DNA TGTGCCAGCAGCTTAGGGGGGGCCACAGATACGCAGTATTTT. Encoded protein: CASSLGGATDTQYF. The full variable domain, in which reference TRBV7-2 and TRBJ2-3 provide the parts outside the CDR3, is GAGVSQSPSNKVTEKGKDVELRCDPISGHTALYWYRQSLGQGLEFLIYFQGNSAPDKSGLPSDRFSAERTGGSVSTLTIQRTQQEDSAVYLCASSLGGATDTQYFGPGTRLTVL.

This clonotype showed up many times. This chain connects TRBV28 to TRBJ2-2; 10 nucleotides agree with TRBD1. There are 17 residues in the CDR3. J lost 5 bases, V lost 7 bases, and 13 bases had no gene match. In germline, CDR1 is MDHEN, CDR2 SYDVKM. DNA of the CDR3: TGTGCCAGCAATTCAAGACCGGGACAGGGGAGTACCGGGGAGCTGTTTTTT. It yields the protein CASNSRPGQGSTGELFF.

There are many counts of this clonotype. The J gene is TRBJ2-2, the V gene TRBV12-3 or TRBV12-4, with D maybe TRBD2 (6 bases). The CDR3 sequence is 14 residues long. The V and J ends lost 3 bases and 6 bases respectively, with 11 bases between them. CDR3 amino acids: CASSFRRLAGELFF. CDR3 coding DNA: TGTGCCAGCAGTTTCCGCCGACTAGCCGGGGAGCTGTTTTTT.

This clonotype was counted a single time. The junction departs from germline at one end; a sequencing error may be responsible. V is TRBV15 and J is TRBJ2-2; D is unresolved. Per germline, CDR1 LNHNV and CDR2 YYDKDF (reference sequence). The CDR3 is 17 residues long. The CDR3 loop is CATNRDDKTTNTGELFF. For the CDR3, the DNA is TGTGCCACCAACAGAGATGATAAGACAACGAACACCGGGGAGCTGTTTTTT.

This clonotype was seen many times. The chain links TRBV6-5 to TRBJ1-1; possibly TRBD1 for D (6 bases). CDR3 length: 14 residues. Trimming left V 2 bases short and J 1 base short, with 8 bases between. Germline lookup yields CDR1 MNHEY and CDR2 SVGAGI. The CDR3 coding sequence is TGTGCCAGCAGTTACCGGGACACGAACACTGAAGCTTTCTTT. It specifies CASSYRDTNTEAFF.

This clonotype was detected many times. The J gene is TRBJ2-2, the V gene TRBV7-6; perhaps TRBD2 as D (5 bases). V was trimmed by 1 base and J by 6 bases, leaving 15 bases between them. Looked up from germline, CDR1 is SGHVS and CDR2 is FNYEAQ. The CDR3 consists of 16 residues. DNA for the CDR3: TGTGCCAGCAGCTTAGGGAGGCGAAGGTTCGCCGGGGAGCTGTTTTTT. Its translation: CASSLGRRRFAGELFF.

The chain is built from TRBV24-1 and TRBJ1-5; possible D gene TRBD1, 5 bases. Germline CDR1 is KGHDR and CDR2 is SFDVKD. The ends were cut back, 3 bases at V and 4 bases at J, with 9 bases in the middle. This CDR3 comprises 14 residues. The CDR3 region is CATSDQGANQPQHF. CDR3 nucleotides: TGTGCCACCAGTGATCAGGGAGCGAATCAGCCCCAGCATTTT.

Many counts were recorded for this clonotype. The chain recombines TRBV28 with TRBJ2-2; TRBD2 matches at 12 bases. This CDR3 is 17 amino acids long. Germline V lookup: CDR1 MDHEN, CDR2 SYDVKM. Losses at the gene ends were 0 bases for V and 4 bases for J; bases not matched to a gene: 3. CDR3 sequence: CASSLWTSGSSTGELFF. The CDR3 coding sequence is TGTGCCAGCAGTTTATGGACTAGCGGGAGTAGCACCGGGGAGCTGTTTTTT.

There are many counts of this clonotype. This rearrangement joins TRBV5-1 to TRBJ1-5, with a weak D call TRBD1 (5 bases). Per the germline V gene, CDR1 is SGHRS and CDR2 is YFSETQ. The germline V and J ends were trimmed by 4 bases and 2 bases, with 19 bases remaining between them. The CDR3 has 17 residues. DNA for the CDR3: TGCGCCAGCAGCCCCAGGGTGATAAGGAATGGCAATCAGCCCCAGCATTTT. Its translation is CASSPRVIRNGNQPQHF.

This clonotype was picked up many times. This chain's CDR3 is CSAREQDRDPYEQYF. The CDR3 nucleotides are TGCAGTGCTAGGGAGCAGGACAGAGACCCCTACGAGCAGTACTTC. This rearrangement joins TRBV20-1 to TRBJ2-7; TRBD1 is a possible D gene (6 bases). The CDR3 runs 15 residues. Germline V lookup: CDR1 DFQATT, CDR2 SNEGSKA (reference sequence). With 3 bases removed from V and 2 bases from J, the gap between germline ends came to 17 bases.

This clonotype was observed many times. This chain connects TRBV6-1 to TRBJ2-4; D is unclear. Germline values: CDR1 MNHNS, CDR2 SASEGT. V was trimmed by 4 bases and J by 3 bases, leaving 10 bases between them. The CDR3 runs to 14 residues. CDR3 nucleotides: TGTGCCAGCAGTGCGGAGTACTTCAAAAACATTCAGTACTTC. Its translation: CASSAEYFKNIQYF.

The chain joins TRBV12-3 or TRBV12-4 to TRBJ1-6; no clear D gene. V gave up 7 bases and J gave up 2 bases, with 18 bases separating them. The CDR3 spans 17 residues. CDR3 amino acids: CASTNLGPIPYNSPLHF. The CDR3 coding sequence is TGTGCCAGCACCAATCTAGGACCAATCCCCTATAATTCACCCCTCCACTTT.

The CDR3 loop is CAIPLSHEETQYF. CDR3 DNA sequence: TGTGCCATTCCTCTGTCACACGAAGAGACCCAGTACTTC. The chain carries TRBV28 and TRBJ2-5; D is unresolved. Germline V CDR1 and CDR2: MDHEN, SYDVKM. The ends were cut back, 10 bases at V and 3 bases at J, with 15 bases in the middle. The CDR3 has 13 residues.

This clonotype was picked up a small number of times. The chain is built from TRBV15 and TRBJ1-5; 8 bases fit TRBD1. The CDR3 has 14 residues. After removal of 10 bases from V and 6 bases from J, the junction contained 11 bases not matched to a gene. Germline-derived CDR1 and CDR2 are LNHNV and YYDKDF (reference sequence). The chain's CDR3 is CAIQQGGKSQPQHF. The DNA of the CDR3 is TGTGCCATTCAACAGGGGGGCAAAAGTCAGCCCCAGCATTTT.